These 19 T cell receptor beta chains were all obtained from the same sample, sequenced in a study of blood T cell repertoires in COVID-19. Profiled with immunoSEQ multiplex PCR; TCRdb holds only in-frame clones, not every one. The sample consists of 88,000 or so clones, over 70% of them appearing once. Material for sequencing was peripheral blood. The receptors derive from a man in his sixties with acute or convalescent COVID-19.

This clone was counted a few times. This chain links TRBV18 with TRBJ2-1; the match to TRBD1 covers 7 bases. The ends lost 5 bases at V and 3 bases at J; junction bases unmatched: 7. The CDR3 runs to 15 residues. Germline-derived CDR1 and CDR2 are KGHSH and LQKENI. The CDR3 coding sequence is TGTGCCAGCTCAGAGTCGGGACAGCTCTACAATGAGCAGTTCTTC. Its protein product is CASSESGQLYNEQFF.

The V gene is TRBV21-1, the J gene TRBJ2-5; the D call of TRBD1 is as the table states it, not checked on the DNA. TRBV21-1 corresponds to a pseudogene. The CDR3 runs 12 residues. CDR3 amino acids: CASGQDQETQYF. CDR3 sequence (DNA): TGTGCCAGCGGACAAGACCAAGAGACCCAGTACTTC.

The chain combines TRBV7-2 with TRBJ2-2; a weak D match, TRBD1 (5 bases). Per the germline V gene, CDR1 is SGHTA and CDR2 is FQGNSA. Trimming pared 3 bases from V and 0 bases from J, leaving 8 bases between. The CDR3 loop spans 15 amino acids. The CDR3 loop reads CASSFDSTNTGELFF. The CDR3 region has the DNA TGTGCCAGCAGCTTCGACAGCACGAACACCGGGGAGCTGTTTTTT.

CDR3 in DNA: TGTGCCAGCTGGGGGGGACGGAACACCGGGGAGCTGTTTTTT. Translating gives CASWGGRNTGELFF. The chain recombines TRBV13 with TRBJ2-2; 7 bases map to TRBD2. J was trimmed by 1 base and V by 8 bases; bases with no gene match: 4. There are 14 residues in the CDR3. Germline lookup yields CDR1 PRHDT and CDR2 FYEKMQ (reference sequence).

The chain links TRBV4-1 to TRBJ1-2; 7 nucleotides align to TRBD1. Germline V CDR1 and CDR2: MGHRA, YSYEKL. The CDR3 contains 14 residues. V was clipped by 0 bases and J by 10 bases; unmatched bases: 8. CDR3: CASSQEGTGVDYTF. DNA for the CDR3: TGCGCCAGCAGCCAAGAAGGAACAGGGGTAGACTACACCTTC.

The V call is TRBV9, the J call TRBJ1-6, with TRBD1 matching 7 bases. Unmatched junction bases numbered 4, after V lost 5 bases and J lost 5 bases. The CDR3 has 14 amino acids. Germline V gene data show CDR1 as SGDLS and CDR2 as YYNGEE. The CDR3 is CASRTGTDNSPLHF. Written as DNA, the CDR3 is TGTGCCAGCAGGACCGGGACAGATAATTCACCCCTCCACTTT. Full variable domain (remainder filled in from reference TRBV9 and TRBJ1-6): DSGVTQTPKHLITATGQRVTLRCSPRSGDLSVYWYQQSLDQGLQFLIQYYNGEERAKGNILERFSAQQFPDLHSELNLSSLELGDSALYFCASRTGTDNSPLHFGNGTRLTVT.

The DNA of the CDR3 is TGTGCCAGCAGCTTAATAGGGGTCGATCAGCCCCAGCATTTT. Its protein product is CASSLIGVDQPQHF. The V and J genes are TRBV5-4 and TRBJ1-5; tentatively, D is TRBD1 (5 bases). CDR1 is SGHNT and CDR2 is YYREEE in the germline V gene (reference sequence). The CDR3 is 14 residues long. The V gene lost 2 bases and the J gene lost 5 bases, with 11 bases spanning the gap.

The rearrangement links TRBV3-1 (or the pseudogene TRBV3-2) to TRBJ2-3, with D perhaps matching TRBD2 (5 bases). Per germline, CDR1 LGHDT and CDR2 YNNKEL (reference sequence). V lost 1 base and J lost 2, with 13 bases in between. The CDR3 sequence is 16 residues long. CDR3 residues: CASSQAFRRPTDTQYF. The CDR3 bases are TGTGCCAGCAGCCAAGCGTTTAGGAGGCCCACAGATACGCAGTATTTT.

V is TRBV28 and J is TRBJ2-2; D is possibly TRBD2 (6 bases). The CDR3 has 15 amino acids. The ends were cut back, 3 bases at V and 1 base at J, with 9 bases in the middle. Germline-derived CDR1 and CDR2 are MDHEN and SYDVKM. CDR3 protein: CASSFYGGNTGELFF. CDR3 DNA sequence: TGTGCCAGCAGTTTTTACGGGGGGAACACCGGGGAGCTGTTTTTT.

This clone has only a few counts. The chain joins TRBV20-1 to TRBJ1-4; unclear D gene. The CDR3 sequence is 11 residues long. V lost 6 bases and J lost 7, with 9 bases in between. Germline assignment: CDR1 DFQATT and CDR2 SNEGSKA (reference sequence). The CDR3 protein is CSADRGEKLFF. CDR3 nucleotide sequence: TGCAGTGCCGACCGGGGTGAAAAACTGTTTTTT.

This chain joins TRBV5-4 and TRBJ2-3; 7 nucleotides line up with TRBD1. Per germline, CDR1 SGHNT and CDR2 YYREEE (reference sequence). Losses at the gene ends were 4 bases for V and 2 bases for J; bases not matched to a gene: 10. The CDR3 spans 16 residues. The CDR3 DNA is TGTGCCAGCAGCATAAACCCCGGGACAGCCACAGATACGCAGTATTTT. The encoded protein is CASSINPGTATDTQYF. Using reference TRBV5-4 and TRBJ2-3 for the parts outside the CDR3, the full variable domain is ETGVTQSPTHLIKTRGQQVTLRCSSQSGHNTVSWYQQALGQGPQFIFQYYREEENGRGNFPPRFSGLQFPNYSSELNVNALELDDSALYLCASSINPGTATDTQYFGPGTRLTVL.

V is TRBV18 and J is TRBJ1-6, with D perhaps matching TRBD1 (6 bases). The CDR3 totals 15 residues. Trimming removed 3 bases from V and 7 bases from J, with 13 bases in between. Germline CDR1 is KGHSH and CDR2 is LQKENI. The CDR3 DNA sequence: TGTGCCAGCTCACCTGGGCAGGGGTGGAATTCACCCCTCCACTTT. This encodes CASSPGQGWNSPLHF.

This sequence joins TRBV6-5 and TRBJ1-2; no reliable D call. This CDR3 region has 14 residues. Germline V CDR1 and CDR2: MNHEY, SVGAGI. Trimming took off 0 bases at V and 4 bases at J, with 9 bases between the two ends. CDR3 protein: CASSYSSASYGYTF. CDR3 in DNA: TGTGCCAGCAGTTACTCGTCAGCTAGCTATGGCTACACCTTC.

The V gene is TRBV5-4, the J gene TRBJ2-5, with 7 bases identical to TRBD1. The germline V gene has CDR1 SGHNT and CDR2 YYREEE (reference sequence). The J segment lost 4 bases and the V segment lost 1 base, leaving 1 base of the junction unmatched. CDR3 length equals 13 residues. The CDR3 spells CASSLSGGETQYF. CDR3 nucleotide sequence: TGTGCCAGCAGCTTGTCAGGGGGAGAGACCCAGTACTTC.

The chain links TRBV12-3 or TRBV12-4 to TRBJ1-6; TRBD1 agrees at 11 bases. The CDR3 length is 12 residues. V shed 6 bases, J shed 16 bases, and the junction held 5 bases outside the gene matches. The CDR3 sequence: CASRPGQGGLHF. The CDR3 region has the DNA TGTGCCAGCAGACCGGGACAGGGGGGACTCCACTTT.

This clone was seen a few times. This chain joins TRBV4-3 and TRBJ2-7; weak D call: TRBD1 (6 bases). V gave up 1 base and J gave up 7 bases, with 17 bases separating them. The CDR3 totals 15 residues. Germline V gene lookup returns CDR1 LGHNA and CDR2 YSLEER. CDR3 in DNA: TGCGCCAGCAGCCAAGGGACAGCCAGCGGTTGGGAGCAGTACTTC. It codes for CASSQGTASGWEQYF.

The gene calls are TRBV27 and TRBJ1-4; tentatively, D is TRBD1 (5 bases). V lost 4 bases and J 3 bases, leaving 15 bases between the germline ends. Germline CDR1 and CDR2: MNHEY and SMNVEV (reference sequence). The CDR3 runs to 16 residues. This CDR3 is CASSSSGIVANEKLFF. The DNA for the CDR3 is TGTGCCAGCAGTTCCTCAGGGATAGTTGCTAATGAAAAACTGTTTTTT.

A single count supports this clone. The V gene is TRBV7-9, the J gene TRBJ1-3, with D unclear. This CDR3 is built from 15 residues. The germline V and J ends were trimmed by 5 bases and 0 bases, with 11 bases remaining between them. The germline gives CDR1 SEHNR, CDR2 FQNEAQ (reference sequence). The CDR3 spells CASSRTGFSGNTIYF. The CDR3 DNA reads as TGTGCCAGCAGCCGGACGGGGTTCTCTGGAAACACCATATATTTT.

The rearrangement links TRBV7-6 to TRBJ2-1; 7 bases map to TRBD1. V was clipped by 4 bases and J by 4 bases; unmatched bases: 7. The germline V gene has CDR1 SGHVS and CDR2 FNYEAQ. This CDR3 has 15 amino acids. CDR3 sequence reads: CASSSTRDRYNEQFF. CDR3 in DNA: TGTGCCAGCAGCTCGACCCGGGACAGATACAATGAGCAGTTCTTC.